Listed below are T cell receptor beta chains from one sample, sequenced in a study of tumor and adjacent non-tumor tissue in lung cancer. TCRdb reanalysed the multiplex PCR reads using MiXCR and keeps one entry per CDR3 protein. The profile shows more than 55,000 distinct CDR3 sequences, around two thirds of them singletons. Material for sequencing was distant non-tumor lung tissue. These receptor sequences come from a man between 65 and 85 years old with non-small cell lung cancer. CDR3s include the opening cysteine and the closing phenylalanine or tryptophan. D genes are given only for firm matches. Expanded clones are given a class, and other clones once, few, many or no size at all.

d_call	clone_size	cdr3_length	v_call	j_call	cdr3_nt	cdr3_aa
NA	once	13	TRBV5-1	TRBJ2-7	TGCACCAGCAGCAACGGAATGGATTACGAGCAGTACTTC	CTSSNGMDYEQYF
NA	few	14	TRBV5-1	TRBJ2-3	TGCGCCAGCAGCTTAGGGCTACCCACAGATACGCAGTATTTT	CASSLGLPTDTQYF
NA	few	12	TRBV28	TRBJ2-7	TGTGCCAGCAGGACAAACAGGGACGAGCAGTACTTC	CASRTNRDEQYF
NA	few	12	TRBV30	TRBJ1-2	TGTGCCTGGAGTTACGGCGGCTATGGCTACACCTTC	CAWSYGGYGYTF
NA	NA	13	TRBV29-1	TRBJ1-5	TGCAGCATCAAAGCGGGGGGCGGACAGCCCCAGCATTTT	CSIKAGGGQPQHF
NA	NA	13	TRBV29-1	TRBJ2-3	TGCAGAGGGTTCTGGCGGGCCGCAGATACGCAGTATTTT	CRGFWRAADTQYF
NA	NA	11	TRBV20-1	TRBJ1-2	TGCAGTGCCCCGGGTGAGGGTGGCTTCACCTTC	CSAPGEGGFTF
NA	NA	16	TRBV11-3	TRBJ2-3	TGTGCCAGCAGCTCGCATACTAGAGGGAGCCCAGATACGCAGTATTTT	CASSSHTRGSPDTQYF
NA	NA	16	TRBV7-9	TRBJ2-7	TGTGCCAGCAGCTTAGAAGGGGGACATCGAATCGATAAGCAGTACTTC	CASSLEGGHRIDKQYF
TRBD1	NA	15	TRBV20-1	TRBJ2-7	TGCAGTGCTAGAATGTCGACAGGGAACCCCTACGAGCAGTACTTC	CSARMSTGNPYEQYF
TRBD2	many	14	TRBV20-1	TRBJ2-3	TGCAGTGCTACGGGACTAGCGGGAGGTGGGACGCAGTATTTT	CSATGLAGGGTQYF
NA	NA	14	TRBV4-2	TRBJ2-1	TGTGCCAGCAGCCAAGATTTAGGTGGGGGAGGTCTGTTCTTC	CASSQDLGGGGLFF
NA	once	14	TRBV6-5	TRBJ2-3	TGTGCCAGCAGCCAGGGGAGTCAGGCTGGAGCGCTGGTTTTT	CASSQGSQAGALVF
TRBD2	NA	15	TRBV6-1	TRBJ2-7	TGTGCCAGCAGTGGATTAGCGGGAGGCGCCTACGAGCAGCACTTC	CASSGLAGGAYEQHF
TRBD1	many	14	TRBV28	TRBJ2-7	TGTGCCAGCGGACAGGGGAACCAACACTACGAGCAGTACTTC	CASGQGNQHYEQYF
NA	once	16	TRBV19	TRBJ1-5	TGTGCCAGTAGTACAGGACAGTTGGGCGGCAATCAGCCCCAGCATTTC	CASSTGQLGGNQPQHF
NA	NA	14	TRBV28	TRBJ1-2	TGTGCCAGCAGTTTCCCCCCTACCGGGTATGGCTACACCTTC	CASSFPPTGYGYTF
NA	once	16	TRBV11-3	TRBJ2-4	TGTGCCGGCAGCTTGAACAATGGTAATTCCAAAAACATTCAGTACTTC	CAGSLNNGNSKNIQYF
NA	NA	13	TRBV12-3/TRBV12-4	TRBJ2-1	TGTGCCAGCAGGCCGGGAGATAGGCATGAGCAGTTCTTC	CASRPGDRHEQFF
NA	NA	17	TRBV11-2	TRBJ2-1	TGTGCCAGCAGCTTACGCGGAGAGGGCCGCTCCTACAATGAACAGTCCTTC	CASSLRGEGRSYNEQSF
NA	NA	15	TRBV11-2	TRBJ2-3	TGTGCCACCAGCTTAGTAGGGGGGCAGGTAGATACGCAGTATTTT	CATSLVGGQVDTQYF
NA	few	13	TRBV28	TRBJ1-2	TGTGCCAGCACTTTCCGGAGACAATATGGCTACACCTTC	CASTFRRQYGYTF
NA	NA	18	TRBV11-2	TRBJ1-5	TGTGCCAGCAGCTTATATCGGTCCCGAACCTATAGCAATCAGCCCCAGCATTTT	CASSLYRSRTYSNQPQHF
TRBD2	NA	16	TRBV28	TRBJ2-6	TGTGCTAGCAGTGTACGGACTAGATCTGGGGCCAACGTCCTGACTTTC	CASSVRTRSGANVLTF
NA	NA	15	TRBV7-9	TRBJ2-3	TGTGGCAGCAGCTGGGGCGGGATGGCCCCAGATACGCAGTATTTT	CGSSWGGMAPDTQYF
TRBD2	few	14	TRBV5-4	TRBJ2-1	TGTGCCAGTATGAAGCGGGGGGGAAACAGTGAGCAGTTCTTC	CASMKRGGNSEQFF
NA	NA	12	TRBV29-1	TRBJ1-5	TGCCGCGTTCATGATGGCAATCAGCCCCAGCATTTT	CRVHDGNQPQHF
NA	NA	16	TRBV2	TRBJ2-4	TGTGCCAGCAGTCTAGGACCAGCCTTAGTATTCAACATTCAGTACTTC	CASSLGPALVFNIQYF
NA	many	13	TRBV29-1	TRBJ2-7	TGCAGCGTGCTGGACGGAGGAATCTACGAGCAGTACTTC	CSVLDGGIYEQYF
NA	NA	16	TRBV28	TRBJ1-5	TGTGCCAGCACGCAGGTTTCGGGCCTCCTCAATCAGTCCCAGCATTTT	CASTQVSGLLNQSQHF
TRBD1	many	15	TRBV6-5	TRBJ2-7	TGTGCCAGCAGTTACCAGGCACAGGGGTCCTACGAGCAGTACTTC	CASSYQAQGSYEQYF
NA	NA	13	TRBV5-6	TRBJ2-5	TGTGCCAGCACCTTCCCTCAACAGGAGACCCAGTACTTC	CASTFPQQETQYF
NA	NA	12	TRBV5-6	TRBJ2-7	TGTGCCAGCAGCTTGGACACCTACGAGAAGTACTTC	CASSLDTYEKYF
NA	NA	14	TRBV29-1	TRBJ2-3	TGCAGCGCCTTTCGAGACGGGGCCACAGATATGCAGTATTTT	CSAFRDGATDMQYF
TRBD1	NA	17	TRBV29-1	TRBJ1-5	TGCTACGTAGACATCGGGACAGGGGGTTCGAGCAATCAGTCCCAGCATTTT	CYVDIGTGGSSNQSQHF